Below are 4 T cell receptor beta chains sequenced from a single sample in a study of T cell responses to AZD1222 COVID-19 vaccine. This table comes from immunoSEQ multiplex PCR, and its TCRdb copy is limited to in-frame clones, with some not included. In the table there are some 150,000 clones, approximately 95% of which are singletons. Sample: peripheral blood, taken on day 0 of AZD1222 vaccination. These receptors all stem from an adult in good health.

The rearrangement uses TRBV6-2 or TRBV6-3 and TRBJ1-1; maybe TRBD1 (5 bases). Germline CDR1 is MNHEY and CDR2 is SVGEGT. Deletions cut 8 bases from V and 1 base from J, with 11 bases between. This CDR3 spans 13 amino acids. The CDR3 protein is CASGRDGNTEAFF. The CDR3 DNA sequence: TGTGCCAGCGGCCGGGACGGGAACACTGAAGCTTTCTTT.

The rearrangement uses TRBV27 and TRBJ2-2, with D maybe TRBD1 (5 bases). V was clipped by 4 bases and J by 3 bases, with 9 bases between them. This CDR3 spans 14 amino acids. The V gene's germline CDR1 is MNHEY and CDR2 SMNVEV (reference sequence). In DNA form, the CDR3 reads TGTGCCAGCAGTTATCAGGGATACACCGGGGAGCTGTTTTTT. Its translation: CASSYQGYTGELFF.

V and J are TRBV7-2 and TRBJ1-3, with unresolved D. There are 15 residues in the CDR3. Germline V lookup: CDR1 SGHTA, CDR2 FQGNSA. Deletions cut 4 bases from V and 0 bases from J, with 10 bases between. CDR3 bases: TGTGCCAGCAGCTCGTGGGGTCTCTCTGGAAACACCATATATTTT. This translates into CASSSWGLSGNTIYF.

The chain couples TRBV7-9 to TRBJ1-5; tentative D call: TRBD1 (5 bases). Germline CDR1 is SEHNR and CDR2 is FQNEAQ (reference sequence). V lost 11 bases to trimming and J lost 4 bases, with 21 bases between them. The CDR3 is made up of 15 amino acids. The CDR3 reads CAVNEGQPQNQPQHF. The DNA of the CDR3 is TGTGCCGTGAACGAGGGGCAACCCCAGAATCAGCCCCAGCATTTT.